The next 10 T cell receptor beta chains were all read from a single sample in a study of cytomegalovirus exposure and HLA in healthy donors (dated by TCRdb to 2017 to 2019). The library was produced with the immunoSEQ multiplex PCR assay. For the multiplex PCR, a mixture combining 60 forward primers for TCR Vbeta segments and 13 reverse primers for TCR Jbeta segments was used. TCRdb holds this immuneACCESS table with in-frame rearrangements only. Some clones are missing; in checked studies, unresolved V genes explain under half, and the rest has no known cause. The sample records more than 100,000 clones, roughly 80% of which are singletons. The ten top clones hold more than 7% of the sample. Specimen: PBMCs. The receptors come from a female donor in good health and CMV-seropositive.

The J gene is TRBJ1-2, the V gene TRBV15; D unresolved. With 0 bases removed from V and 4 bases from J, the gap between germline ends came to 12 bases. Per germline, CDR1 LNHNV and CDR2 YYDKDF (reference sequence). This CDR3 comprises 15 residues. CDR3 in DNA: TGTGCCACCAGCAGAGACCCCCAGGCTGGCTATGGCTACACCTTC. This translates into CATSRDPQAGYGYTF.

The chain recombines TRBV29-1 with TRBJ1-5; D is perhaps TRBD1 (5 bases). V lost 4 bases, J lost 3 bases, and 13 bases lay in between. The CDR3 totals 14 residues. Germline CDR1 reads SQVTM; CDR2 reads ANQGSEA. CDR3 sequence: CSVAGPTDNQPQHF. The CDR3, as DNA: TGCAGCGTTGCGGGCCCGACAGACAATCAGCCCCAGCATTTT.

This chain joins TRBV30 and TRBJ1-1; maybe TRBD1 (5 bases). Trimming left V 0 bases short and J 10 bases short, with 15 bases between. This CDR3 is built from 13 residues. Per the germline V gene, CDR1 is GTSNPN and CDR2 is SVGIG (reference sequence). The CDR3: CAWSVRWQGGAFF. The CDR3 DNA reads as TGTGCCTGGAGTGTACGGTGGCAGGGTGGAGCTTTCTTT.

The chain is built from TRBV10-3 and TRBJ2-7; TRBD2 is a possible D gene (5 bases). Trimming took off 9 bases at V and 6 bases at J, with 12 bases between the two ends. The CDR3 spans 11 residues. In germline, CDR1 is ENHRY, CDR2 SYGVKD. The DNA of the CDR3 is TGTGCCATTGGAGCTAGCTCCGAGCAGTACTTC. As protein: CAIGASSEQYF.

CDR3 in DNA: TGCGCCAGCAGCCGCGGAAACCCCCGCGACACTGAAGCTTTCTTT. This sequence encodes CASSRGNPRDTEAFF. V and J are TRBV4-1 and TRBJ1-1; D gene uncertain. This CDR3 spans 15 amino acids. Deletions cut 4 bases from V and 3 bases from J, with 15 bases between. Germline V gives CDR1 MGHRA, CDR2 YSYEKL.

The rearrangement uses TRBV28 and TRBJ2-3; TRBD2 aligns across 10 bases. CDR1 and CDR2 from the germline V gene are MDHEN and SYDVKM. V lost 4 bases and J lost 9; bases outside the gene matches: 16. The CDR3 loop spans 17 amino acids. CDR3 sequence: CASSSSPGTSDLWTQYF. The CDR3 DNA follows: TGTGCCAGCAGTTCCTCCCCGGGGACTAGCGACCTTTGGACGCAGTATTTT.

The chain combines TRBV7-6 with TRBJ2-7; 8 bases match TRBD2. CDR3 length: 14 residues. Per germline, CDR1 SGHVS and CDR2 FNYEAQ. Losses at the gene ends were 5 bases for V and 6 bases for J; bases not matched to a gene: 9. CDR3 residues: CASSRGSGGLEQYF. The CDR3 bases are TGTGCCAGCAGCCGGGGGAGCGGGGGCCTCGAGCAGTACTTC.

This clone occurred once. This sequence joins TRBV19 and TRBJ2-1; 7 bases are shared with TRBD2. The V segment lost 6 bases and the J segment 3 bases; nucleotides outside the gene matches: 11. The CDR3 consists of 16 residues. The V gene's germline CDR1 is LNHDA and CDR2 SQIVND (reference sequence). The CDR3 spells CASSDEAAGNYNEQFF. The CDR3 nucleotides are TGTGCCAGTAGCGATGAGGCAGCGGGGAACTACAATGAGCAGTTCTTC.

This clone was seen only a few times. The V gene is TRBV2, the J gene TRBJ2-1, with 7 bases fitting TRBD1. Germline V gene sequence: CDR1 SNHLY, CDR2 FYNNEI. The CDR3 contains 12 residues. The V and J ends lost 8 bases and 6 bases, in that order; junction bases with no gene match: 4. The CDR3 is CASQTGLNEQFF. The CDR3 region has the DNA TGTGCCAGCCAGACAGGGCTCAATGAGCAGTTCTTC. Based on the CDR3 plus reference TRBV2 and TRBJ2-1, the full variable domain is EPEVTQTPSHQVTQMGQEVILRCVPISNHLYFYWYRQILGQKVEFLVSFYNNEISEKSEIFDDQFSVERPDGSNFTLKIRSTKLEDSAMYFCASQTGLNEQFFGPGTRLTVL.

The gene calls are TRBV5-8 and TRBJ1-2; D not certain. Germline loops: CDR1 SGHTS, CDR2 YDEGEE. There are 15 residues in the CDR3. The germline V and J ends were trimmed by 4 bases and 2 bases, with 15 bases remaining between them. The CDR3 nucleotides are TGTGCCAGCAGCCTGGACCTAGGAGGGAACTATGGCTACACCTTC. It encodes CASSLDLGGNYGYTF.